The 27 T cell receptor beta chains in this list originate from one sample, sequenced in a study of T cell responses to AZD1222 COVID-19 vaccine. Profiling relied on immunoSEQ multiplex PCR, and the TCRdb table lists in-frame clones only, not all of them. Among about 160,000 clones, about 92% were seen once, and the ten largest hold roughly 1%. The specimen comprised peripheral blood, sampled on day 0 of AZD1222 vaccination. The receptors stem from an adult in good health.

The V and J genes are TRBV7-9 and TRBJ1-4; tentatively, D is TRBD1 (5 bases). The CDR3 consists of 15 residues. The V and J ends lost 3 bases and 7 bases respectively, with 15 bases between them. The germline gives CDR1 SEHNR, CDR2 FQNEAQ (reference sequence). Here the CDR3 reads CASSFLGALREKLFF. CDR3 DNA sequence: TGTGCCAGCAGCTTCCTCGGGGCCCTCCGTGAAAAACTGTTTTTT.

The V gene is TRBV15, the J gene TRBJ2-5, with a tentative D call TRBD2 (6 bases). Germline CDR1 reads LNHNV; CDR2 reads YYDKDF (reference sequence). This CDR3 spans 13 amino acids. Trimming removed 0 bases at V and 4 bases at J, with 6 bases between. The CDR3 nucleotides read TGTGCCACCAGCAGAGAGGAGGGAGAGACCCAGTACTTC. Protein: CATSREEGETQYF. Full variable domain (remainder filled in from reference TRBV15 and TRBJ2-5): DAMVIQNPRYQVTQFGKPVTLSCSQTLNHNVMYWYQQKSSQAPKLLFHYYDKDFNNEADTPDNFQSRRPNTSFCFLDIRSPGLGDTAMYLCATSREEGETQYFGPGTRLLVL.

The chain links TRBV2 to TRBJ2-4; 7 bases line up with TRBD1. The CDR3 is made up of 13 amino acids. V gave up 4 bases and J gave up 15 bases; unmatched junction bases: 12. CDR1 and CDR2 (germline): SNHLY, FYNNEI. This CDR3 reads CASSVQGGLERYF. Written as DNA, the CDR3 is TGTGCCAGCAGTGTACAAGGGGGCCTAGAACGGTACTTC.

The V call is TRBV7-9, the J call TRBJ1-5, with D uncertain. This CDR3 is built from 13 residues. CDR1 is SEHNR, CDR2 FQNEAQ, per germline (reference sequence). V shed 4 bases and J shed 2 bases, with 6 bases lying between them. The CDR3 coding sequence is TGTGCCAGCAGCTCAACAGGCAATCAGCCCCAGCATTTT. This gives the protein CASSSTGNQPQHF.

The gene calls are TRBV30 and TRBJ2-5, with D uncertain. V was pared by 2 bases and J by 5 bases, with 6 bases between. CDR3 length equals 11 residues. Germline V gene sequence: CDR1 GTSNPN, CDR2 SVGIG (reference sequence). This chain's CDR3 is CAWSNYETQYF. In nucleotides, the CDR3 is TGTGCCTGGAGTAACTACGAGACCCAGTACTTC.

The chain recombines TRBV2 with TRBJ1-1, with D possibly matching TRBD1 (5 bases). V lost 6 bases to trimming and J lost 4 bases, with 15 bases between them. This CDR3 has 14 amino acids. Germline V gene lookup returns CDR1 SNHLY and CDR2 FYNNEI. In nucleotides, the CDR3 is TGTGCCAGCAGGGGGGGTCTTAATCCCACTGAAGCTTTCTTT. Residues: CASRGGLNPTEAFF.

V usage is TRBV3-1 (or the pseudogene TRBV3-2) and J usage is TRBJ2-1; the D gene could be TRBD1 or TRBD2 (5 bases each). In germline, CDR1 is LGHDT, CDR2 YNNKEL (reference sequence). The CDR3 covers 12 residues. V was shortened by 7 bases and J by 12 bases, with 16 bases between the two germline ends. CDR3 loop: CASNGAGNVQFF. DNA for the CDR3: TGTGCCAGCAACGGGGCCGGCAACGTGCAGTTCTTC.

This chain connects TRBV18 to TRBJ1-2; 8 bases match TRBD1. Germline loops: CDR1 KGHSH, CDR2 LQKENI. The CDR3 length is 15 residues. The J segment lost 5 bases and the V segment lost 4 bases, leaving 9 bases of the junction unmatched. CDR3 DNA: TGTGCCAGCTCACATTCCGAGGGACAGGATTATGGCTACACCTTC. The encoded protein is CASSHSEGQDYGYTF.

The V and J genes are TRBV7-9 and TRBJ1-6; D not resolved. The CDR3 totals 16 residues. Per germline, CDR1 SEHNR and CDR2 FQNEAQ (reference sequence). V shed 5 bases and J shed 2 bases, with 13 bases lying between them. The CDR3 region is CASSLGQLTYNSPLHF. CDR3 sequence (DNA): TGTGCCAGCAGCCTCGGGCAGCTAACCTATAATTCACCCCTCCACTTT.

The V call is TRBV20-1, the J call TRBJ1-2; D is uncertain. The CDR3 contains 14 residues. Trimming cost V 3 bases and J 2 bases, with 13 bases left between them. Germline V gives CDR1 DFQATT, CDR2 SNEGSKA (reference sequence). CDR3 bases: TGCAGTGCTAGTTCCCCCGGACGGAACTATGGCTACACCTTC. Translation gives CSASSPGRNYGYTF.

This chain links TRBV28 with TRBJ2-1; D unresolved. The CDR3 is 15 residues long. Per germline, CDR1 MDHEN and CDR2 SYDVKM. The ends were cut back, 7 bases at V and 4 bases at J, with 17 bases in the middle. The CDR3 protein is CASTPPDQAYNEQFF. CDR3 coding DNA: TGTGCCAGCACCCCCCCAGACCAGGCTTACAATGAGCAGTTCTTC. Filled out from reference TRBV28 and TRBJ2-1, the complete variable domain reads DVKVTQSSRYLVKRTGEKVFLECVQDMDHENMFWYRQDPGLGLRLIYFSYDVKMKEKGDIPEGYSVSREKKERFSLILESASTNQTSMYLCASTPPDQAYNEQFFGPGTRLTVL.

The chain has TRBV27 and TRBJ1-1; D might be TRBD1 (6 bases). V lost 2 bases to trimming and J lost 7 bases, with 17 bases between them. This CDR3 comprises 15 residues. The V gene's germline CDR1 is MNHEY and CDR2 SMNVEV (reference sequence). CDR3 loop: CASSLQDGGRREAFF. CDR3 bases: TGTGCCAGCAGTTTACAAGATGGGGGGCGGCGTGAAGCTTTCTTT.

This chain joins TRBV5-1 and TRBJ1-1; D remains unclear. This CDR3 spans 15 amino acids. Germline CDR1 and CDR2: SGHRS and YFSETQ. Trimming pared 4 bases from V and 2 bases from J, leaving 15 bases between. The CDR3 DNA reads TGCGCCAGCAGCCCAACCGATAGTCGTAACACTGAAGCTTTCTTT. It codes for CASSPTDSRNTEAFF. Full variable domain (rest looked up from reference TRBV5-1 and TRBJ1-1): KAGVTQTPRYLIKTRGQQVTLSCSPISGHRSVSWYQQTPGQGLQFLFEYFSETQRNKGNFPGRFSGRQFSNSRSEMNVSTLELGDSALYLCASSPTDSRNTEAFFGQGTRLTVV.

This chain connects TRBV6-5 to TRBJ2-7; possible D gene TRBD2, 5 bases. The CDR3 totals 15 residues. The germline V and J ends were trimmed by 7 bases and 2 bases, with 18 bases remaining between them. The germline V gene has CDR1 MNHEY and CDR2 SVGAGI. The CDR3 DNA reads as TGTGCCAGCACTCCAATTGACAAGGGAGCCTACGAGCAGTACTTC. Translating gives CASTPIDKGAYEQYF.

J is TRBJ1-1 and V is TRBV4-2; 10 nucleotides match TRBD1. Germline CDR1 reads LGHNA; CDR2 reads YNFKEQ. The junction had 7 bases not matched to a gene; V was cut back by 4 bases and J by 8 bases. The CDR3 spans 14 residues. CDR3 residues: CASSPAGTGDEAFF. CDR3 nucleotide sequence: TGTGCCAGCAGCCCTGCTGGGACAGGGGACGAAGCTTTCTTT.

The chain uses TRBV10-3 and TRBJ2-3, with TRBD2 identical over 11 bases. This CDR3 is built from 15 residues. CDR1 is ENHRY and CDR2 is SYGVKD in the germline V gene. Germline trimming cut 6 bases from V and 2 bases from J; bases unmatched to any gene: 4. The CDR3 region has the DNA TGTGCCATCAGCCTGACTAGCGGGGTCACAGATACGCAGTATTTT. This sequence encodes CAISLTSGVTDTQYF.

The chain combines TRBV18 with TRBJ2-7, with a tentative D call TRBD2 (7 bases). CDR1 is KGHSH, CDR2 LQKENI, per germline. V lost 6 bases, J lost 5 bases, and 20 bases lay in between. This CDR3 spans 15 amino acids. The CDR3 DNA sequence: TGTGCCAGCTCCCTGGGGGGGCGAAGTTTCCACGAGCAGTACTTC. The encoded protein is CASSLGGRSFHEQYF.

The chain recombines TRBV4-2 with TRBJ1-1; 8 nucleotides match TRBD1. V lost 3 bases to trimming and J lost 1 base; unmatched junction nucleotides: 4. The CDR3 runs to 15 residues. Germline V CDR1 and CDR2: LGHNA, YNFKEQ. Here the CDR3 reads CASSQTGAQNTEAFF. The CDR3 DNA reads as TGTGCCAGCAGCCAGACAGGGGCCCAGAACACTGAAGCTTTCTTT.

CDR3 region: CASGSNTGGTEAFF. CDR3 sequence (DNA): TGTGCTAGTGGCTCAAACACGGGGGGCACTGAAGCTTTCTTT. The J gene is TRBJ1-1, the V gene TRBV12-5; weak D call: TRBD1 (5 bases). The V end lost 6 bases, the J end lost 4 bases, and 15 bases lay between the germline ends. The CDR3 spans 14 residues. CDR1 and CDR2 (germline): LGHNT, FRNRAP.

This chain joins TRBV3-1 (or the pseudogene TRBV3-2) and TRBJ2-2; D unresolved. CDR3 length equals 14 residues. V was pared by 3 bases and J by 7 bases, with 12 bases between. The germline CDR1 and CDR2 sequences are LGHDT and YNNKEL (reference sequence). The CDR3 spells CASSQAGRGGELFF. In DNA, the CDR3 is TGTGCCAGCAGCCAGGCCGGTAGAGGCGGGGAGCTGTTTTTT.

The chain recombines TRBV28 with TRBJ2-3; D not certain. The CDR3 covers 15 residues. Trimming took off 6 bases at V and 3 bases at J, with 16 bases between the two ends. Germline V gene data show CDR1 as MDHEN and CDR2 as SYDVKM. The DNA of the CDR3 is TGTGCCAGCAGCGGCCGGGTAGGAAGTACAGATACGCAGTATTTT. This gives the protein CASSGRVGSTDTQYF.

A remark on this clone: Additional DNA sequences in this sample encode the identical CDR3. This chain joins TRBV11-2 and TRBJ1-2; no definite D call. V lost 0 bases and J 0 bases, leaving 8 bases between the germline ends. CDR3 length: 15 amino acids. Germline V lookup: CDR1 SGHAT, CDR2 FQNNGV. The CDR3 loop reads CASSLESSANYGYTF. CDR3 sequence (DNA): TGTGCCAGCAGCTTAGAGTCGTCGGCTAACTATGGCTACACCTTC.

CDR3: CASSQDTGRDEQFF. The CDR3 coding sequence is TGCGCCAGCAGCCAAGATACGGGCCGTGATGAGCAGTTCTTC. The V call is TRBV4-1, the J call TRBJ2-1; D uncertain. From germline, CDR1 is MGHRA and CDR2 YSYEKL. CDR3 length equals 14 residues. Trimming took 0 bases from V and 8 from J, leaving 11 bases between them.

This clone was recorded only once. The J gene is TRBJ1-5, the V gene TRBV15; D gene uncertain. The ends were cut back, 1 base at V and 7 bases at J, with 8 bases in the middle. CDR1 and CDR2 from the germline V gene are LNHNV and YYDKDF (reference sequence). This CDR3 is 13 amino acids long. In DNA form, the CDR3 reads TGTGCCACCAGCAGAGGGAGAGCCCAGCCCCAGCATTTT. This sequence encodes CATSRGRAQPQHF.

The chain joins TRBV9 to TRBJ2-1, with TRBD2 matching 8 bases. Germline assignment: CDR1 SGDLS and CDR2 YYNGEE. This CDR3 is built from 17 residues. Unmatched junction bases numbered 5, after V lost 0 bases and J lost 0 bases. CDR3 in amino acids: CASSVDSGAPSYNEQFF. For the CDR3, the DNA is TGTGCCAGCAGCGTAGATAGCGGGGCCCCCTCCTACAATGAGCAGTTCTTC. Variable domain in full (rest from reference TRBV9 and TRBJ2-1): DSGVTQTPKHLITATGQRVTLRCSPRSGDLSVYWYQQSLDQGLQFLIQYYNGEERAKGNILERFSAQQFPDLHSELNLSSLELGDSALYFCASSVDSGAPSYNEQFFGPGTRLTVL.

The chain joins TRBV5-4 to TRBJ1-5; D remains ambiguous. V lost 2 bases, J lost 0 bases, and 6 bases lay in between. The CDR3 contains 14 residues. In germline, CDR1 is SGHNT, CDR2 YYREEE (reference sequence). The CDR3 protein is CASSLDLSNQPQHF. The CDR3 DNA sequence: TGTGCCAGCAGCTTAGACCTTAGCAATCAGCCCCAGCATTTT.

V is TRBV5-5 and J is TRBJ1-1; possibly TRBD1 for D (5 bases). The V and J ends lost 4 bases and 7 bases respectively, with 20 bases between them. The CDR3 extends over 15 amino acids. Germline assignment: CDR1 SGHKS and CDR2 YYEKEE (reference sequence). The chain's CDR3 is CASSALLQAGGEAFF. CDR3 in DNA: TGTGCCAGCAGCGCCCTTCTACAGGCGGGCGGTGAAGCTTTCTTT.